This T cell receptor (beta chain) comes out of a study of T cells in Graves' hyperthyroidism and ophthalmopathy (dated 2019 in TCRdb). Context from the whole study: Peripheral blood samples were taken at initial diagnosis, before any treatment was given. Once sampling was done, hyperthyroidism patients were given methimazole at a starting dose of 30 mg daily, whereas ophthalmopathy patients were given high-dose intravenous methylprednisolone. The study also compared thyroid tissue and blood T-cell repertoires from more than 5 Graves' hyperthyroidism patients. The paper reports TCR Vbeta CDR3 sequencing of fewer than 150 peripheral blood samples: approximately 43 ophthalmopathy, some 80 hyperthyroidism and around 17 progressor patients. The 100 or so discovery patients were randomly split 7:3 into training and test sets. An independent validation cohort of about 19 hyperthyroidism patients and 15 or so patients who later progressed to ophthalmopathy tested prospective prediction of ophthalmopathy. To identify distinguishing TCR V-J signatures, a discovery cohort of about 95 patients was used, comprising 43 with Graves' ophthalmopathy and some 57 with stable Graves' hyperthyroidism. Paper-wide results and their limitations: Most expanded thyroid clonotypes (frequency above 0.001) were also detected in blood, suggesting blood repertoires may reflect thyroid immune responses. A model built on a 13 V-J signature distinguished ophthalmopathy from stable hyperthyroidism, reaching 87.88% sensitivity and approximately 83% specificity in cross-validation and 80%/75% in testing. In validation, the model predicted progression to ophthalmopathy with around 71% sensitivity and 72% to 85% specificity, a median of around 6.6 months before onset. Sample size was not statistically predetermined, and investigators were not blinded to group allocation.

Moderately to severely active disease, a Clinical Activity Score of at least 3, a NOSPECS grade of at least 4, and a duration under 3 months were present in ophthalmopathy patients. Exclusion was applied to patients with uncontrolled infections, other autoimmune diseases, pregnancy or lactation. Diagnoses were based on clinical symptoms, serum thyroxine and TRAb, thyroid ultrasound and orbital computed tomography. PBMCs were isolated from roughly 10 ml of fresh peripheral blood by Ficoll-Paque density gradient centrifugation. Total RNA was extracted using Trizol reagent, and RNA quality was assessed on an Agilent 2100 Bioanalyzer. The TCR beta CDR3 regions were amplified from RNA transcripts. A first-round RT-PCR of the TCR CDR3 used the HTBI primer set with the Qiagen OneStep RT-PCR kit. A second multiplex PCR round built the libraries, followed by size selection and purification. Paired-end sequencing of the libraries was performed with 100 bp reads on an Illumina HiSeq2000. The paper's data handling went like this. SOAPnuke was used to process the raw data, with reads discarded if the reads contained adapters or uncalled bases, had a mean Phred below 15, or lacked an exact constant-primer or identifier match. High-quality paired reads were merged with COPE v1.2.5, and unique nucleotide sequences were defined as clonotypes. MiTCR v1.1 was used to align clonotypes to the IMGT TRBV, TRBD and TRBJ reference segments. Only V-J combinations with frequency above 0.0001, covering 98% to 99.2% of repertoires, were analysed. The TCS score was defined as F50 (clonal expansion) divided by E x V (chaos), with BLOSUM62-based TCRdist calculated between CDR3 peptides within each V-J. Welch's t-statistics and random forest reduced 450 to 600 V-J features to 13, which were used in a naive Bayes classifier (R e1071). TCRdb ran its own pipeline on the public reads, namely fastp trimming at Q25 and MiXCR clone calling, and kept in-frame beta chains. Rows with a matching CDR3 protein are joined into one entry that keeps the most common DNA and genes. The authors' filters were not applied to this entry. In all, the sample holds hundreds of thousands of distinct CDR3 sequences, and roughly 22% of those were seen once. The ten largest account for under 65% of the sample.

This clonotype occurred many times. There is no known antigen for this receptor. Base qualities are missing; no much larger clone stands one base away. According to the germline V gene, CDR1 reads SNHLY and CDR2 reads FYNNEI. Spanning cysteine to phenylalanine, the CDR3 consists of 15 amino acids. Only CDR3 DNA remains: 45 bases, in frame from the first base. Trimming takes 6 bases from V and 4 bases from J, and the germline ends sit 16 bases apart. This TCR was sampled from a man aged 25 to 40 with Graves' ophthalmopathy. Source material: blood. In this chain, TRBV2 is recombined with TRBJ2-1; tentative D gene TRBD1, with 6 bases matching. The encoded CDR3 is CASRERWDTYNEQFF. Read as DNA, the sequence is TGTGCCAGCAGAGAAAGATGGGACACTTACAATGAGCAGTTCTTC.